Listed below are T cell receptor beta chains from one sample, sequenced in a study of vaccination and CD4 T cells after COVID-19. Their cognate antigens are unknown. Via MiXCR, TCRdb re-called the PCR reads, giving one row per CDR3 protein. The sample has roughly 13,000 distinct CDR3 sequences; roughly 60% are singletons. The source material was CD4+ T cells from blood, cultured in vitro. Receptors were obtained from a human donor who had recovered from COVID-19. Both conserved end residues are part of each CDR3. Fields, in order: J gene, V gene, D gene, clone size, CDR3 DNA, CDR3 protein. A D gene is named only where the DNA matches it firmly. Size tells how often a clone was seen (once, few, many) or the class of an expanded clone, and some rows leave it out.

>TRBJ1-5|TRBV7-8|-|-
TGTGCCAGCAGCCGAAAGCCAGGGAATGATCAGCCCCAGCATTTT
CASSRKPGNDQPQHF
>TRBJ1-2|TRBV5-1|TRBD1|-
TGCGCCAGCAGCTTGCGAGGACAGGGTACCTATGGCTACACCTTC
CASSLRGQGTYGYTF
>TRBJ2-3|TRBV5-1|-|-
TGCGCCAGTAGGGCTCCAACTAGCACAGATACGCAGTATTTT
CASRAPTSTDTQYF
>TRBJ2-7|TRBV28|-|-
TGTGCCAGTCGTCGGACAGCGGCTTACGAGCAGTACTTC
CASRRTAAYEQYF
>TRBJ2-2|TRBV27|-|-
TGTGCCAGCAGTCCTTTATGGGGGAGGAAAACCGGGGAGCTGTTTTTT
CASSPLWGRKTGELFF
>TRBJ2-3|TRBV5-4|TRBD2|-
TGTGCCAGCAGCTTCCCTAGCGGGAGGGACACAGATACGCAGTATTTT
CASSFPSGRDTDTQYF
>TRBJ1-2|TRBV28|-|-
TGTGCCAGCAGTCAGACAGGAATCTATGGCTACACCTTC
CASSQTGIYGYTF
>TRBJ1-5|TRBV28|TRBD1|-
TGTGCCAGCACCCAGGGGGGTAATTCTCAGCCCCAGCATTTT
CASTQGGNSQPQHF
>TRBJ2-3|TRBV7-7|-|few
TGTGCCAGCAGCTTAGGGACGGGGGATACGCAGTATTTT
CASSLGTGDTQYF
>TRBJ1-2|TRBV20-1|-|few
TGCAGTGCTAGAGCCGTCTTATGGGGGACACAGGGCTACACCTTC
CSARAVLWGTQGYTF
>TRBJ1-5|TRBV5-1|-|-
TGCGCCAGCAGACTGGCCCCGGGTAGCAATCAGCCCCAGCATTTT
CASRLAPGSNQPQHF
>TRBJ1-2|TRBV27|-|few
TGTGCCAGCAGACGGGGGGGCAGTCAACTAAACTATGGCTACACCTTC
CASRRGGSQLNYGYTF
>TRBJ2-3|TRBV6-5|-|-
TGTGCCAGCAGTTCCCTTTTGGGAGTAGGCACAGATACGCAGTATTTT
CASSSLLGVGTDTQYF
>TRBJ2-5|TRBV25-1|-|-
TGTGCCAGCAGTGAATGGGGGGGGCGAGAGACCCAGTACTTC
CASSEWGGRETQYF
>TRBJ1-6|TRBV20-1|-|-
TGCAGTGCTCGGGGGGGTAATTCACCCCTCCACTTT
CSARGGNSPLHF
>TRBJ2-5|TRBV2|TRBD2|few
TGTGCCAGCACCGACGAGAGGGCAGCGGGAGGGAGAGAGACCCAGTACTTC
CASTDERAAGGRETQYF
>TRBJ1-1|TRBV6-2/TRBV6-3|-|-
TGTGCCAGCAGAGGGGTTGGCTACGGGGACACTGAAGCTTTCTTT
CASRGVGYGDTEAFF
>TRBJ2-3|TRBV20-1|TRBD1|-
TGCAGTGCTAGAGCGCCGACAGGGCCTAGCACAGATACGCAGTATTTT
CSARAPTGPSTDTQYF
>TRBJ1-2|TRBV11-2|TRBD1|-
TGTGCCAGCAGCTTAGATTGGGACAGGGGCTTGAGCTACACCTTC
CASSLDWDRGLSYTF
>TRBJ1-5|TRBV12-3/TRBV12-4|TRBD1|-
TGTGCCAGCAGCCGGGGACAGGGTATAGGTCAGCCCCAGCATTTT
CASSRGQGIGQPQHF
>TRBJ1-2|TRBV12-3/TRBV12-4|-|-
TGTGCCAGCAGTTTAGCTGGGGCCACCTATGGCTACACCTTC
CASSLAGATYGYTF
>TRBJ1-6|TRBV9|-|-
TGTGCCAGCAGCGTAGCAGCCAGTTTTAATTCACCCCTCCACTTT
CASSVAASFNSPLHF
>TRBJ2-1|TRBV7-3|TRBD2|-
TGTGCCAGCAGCTCCGGACTAGCGGGGTCTAATGAGCAGTTCTTC
CASSSGLAGSNEQFF
>TRBJ2-7|TRBV6-5|TRBD1|-
TGTGCCAGCAGTTTCTTAGCCGGGACAGGGGGCAGGAACGAGCAGTACTTC
CASSFLAGTGGRNEQYF
>TRBJ1-1|TRBV2|TRBD1|few
TGTGCCAGCCTTCACACCGGGACAGGGGCCTACACTGAAGCTTTCTTT
CASLHTGTGAYTEAFF
>TRBJ1-2|TRBV7-9|TRBD1|-
TGTGCCAGCAGCTCTGGCGGGGGACAGGGAAACTATGGCTACACCTTC
CASSSGGGQGNYGYTF
>TRBJ2-2|TRBV7-6|TRBD2|few
TGTGCCAGCAGCTGGTCGACTAGCTACACCGGGGAGCTGTTTTTT
CASSWSTSYTGELFF
>TRBJ1-1|TRBV12-3/TRBV12-4|-|-
TGTGCCAGCAGCCCGATAAACACTGAAGCTTTCTTT
CASSPINTEAFF
>TRBJ1-5|TRBV6-1|-|-
TGTGCCAGCAGTAGGACGTCTAATCAGCCCCAGCATTTT
CASSRTSNQPQHF
>TRBJ2-1|TRBV10-1|TRBD2|-
TGCGCCAGCAGTGAAGGCGGGAGGGCGAAGAATGAGCAGTTCTTC
CASSEGGRAKNEQFF
>TRBJ2-1|TRBV27|-|-
TGTGCCAGCAGTTTGAAGGTGGGATCCTACAATGAGCAGTTCTTC
CASSLKVGSYNEQFF
>TRBJ2-7|TRBV12-3/TRBV12-4|-|once
TGTGCCAGCAGTCGATCTAGAGGGGGGGGAGAGCAGTACTTC
CASSRSRGGGEQYF
>TRBJ2-3|TRBV5-1|-|-
TGCGCCAGCAGTCCGATCCCGGGTGGCGCAGATACGCAGTATTTT
CASSPIPGGADTQYF
>TRBJ1-1|TRBV7-2|-|few
TGTGCCAGCAGCTTAACCGACGGGGACACTGAAGCTTTCTTT
CASSLTDGDTEAFF
>TRBJ2-6|TRBV18|-|-
TGTGCCAGCTCACCTATGGCCGGTGGGGCCAACGTCCTGACTTTC
CASSPMAGGANVLTF